This T cell receptor beta chain was sequenced for a study of radiotherapy plus CTLA-4 blockade in lung cancer. In the study overall: Of all patients, around 20% responded objectively and 25% to 35% showed disease control. Study-wide points: Among reported predictors of response, early blood T cell clone dynamics with interferon-beta performed best. TCR clones of tumor origin grew in blood after radiotherapy plus ipilimumab.

Germline CDR1 and CDR2: SGHRS and YFSETQ. The CDR3 covers 17 residues. J gave up 1 base and V 3 bases, and 5 bases lay outside the gene matches. Sequencing was performed with immunoSEQ multiplex PCR; in TCRdb, only in-frame clones are kept and a portion is missing. This sample yields approximately 85,000 clones, of which roughly 86% are seen a single time; 2% to 2.5% belongs to the top ten. Alongside CTLA-4 blockade with ipilimumab, patients with chemo-refractory metastatic non-small-cell lung cancer received focal radiation. Worth noting for this clone: Its target is unknown.

The source of this sequence is a human donor with non-small cell lung cancer who had a partial response to radiotherapy plus ipilimumab. This specimen consisted of peripheral blood, obtained from a patient treated with radiotherapy plus ipilimumab. The chain carries TRBV5-1 and TRBJ2-5, with 14 bases matching TRBD2. This CDR3 reads CASSWGGLAGAQETQYF. In DNA form, the CDR3 reads TGCGCCAGCAGCTGGGGGGGACTAGCGGGAGCCCAAGAGACCCAGTACTTC.